This T cell receptor beta chain was identified during a study of blood T cell repertoires in COVID-19. Overall study context: Samples of COVID-19 (acute and convalescent) were obtained from the United States, Italy and Spain. From T cells, B-cell-depleted T cells, or PBMCs came the material, which was cDNA or gDNA.

The V end lost 4 bases, the J end lost 3 bases, and 18 bases lay between the germline ends. The CDR3 has 16 residues. The germline V gene has CDR1 SEHNR and CDR2 FQNEAQ (reference sequence). Authors' processing steps: Amplified reference gene primers provided the basis for estimating nucleated cell counts. TCRdb's copy holds only in-frame clones and misses some; the assay was immunoSEQ multiplex PCR. The DNA gave D and trimming, while V, J and clone size come from that table. The table has under 300,000 clones, 85% seen once. The chain combines TRBV7-9 with TRBJ1-2, with D possibly TRBD1 on 5 matching bases. This clonotype was obtained from a human donor in a cohort sampled during active COVID-19. Sequencing was performed on peripheral blood. The chain's CDR3 is CASSSQYVRVYYGYTF. The CDR3 coding sequence is TGTGCCAGCAGCTCACAGTATGTCAGGGTTTACTATGGCTACACCTTC.